A single sample gave rise to the 20 T cell receptor beta chains below, sequenced in a study of siplizumab effects on memory and regulatory T cells. Method: immunoSEQ multiplex PCR; TCRdb's copy keeps in-frame clones and lacks some. The table records 100,000 or so clones, 80% to 95% of them present only once. The material sequenced was CD4+ T cells sorted from blood. The source is a human donor in good health. Some clones in this sample may be carry-over from other donors' samples.

This clone was seen only once. This chain links TRBV12-5 with TRBJ2-7; 11 bases are shared with TRBD2. The CDR3 sequence is 15 residues long. V lost 5 bases to trimming and J lost 0 bases; unmatched junction nucleotides: 3. Germline V lookup: CDR1 LGHNT, CDR2 FRNRAP. The CDR3 is CASGAGTSGSYEQYF. CDR3 coding DNA: TGTGCTAGTGGTGCCGGGACTAGCGGCTCCTACGAGCAGTACTTC. The complete variable domain, with remaining parts taken from reference TRBV12-5 and TRBJ2-7, reads DARVTQTPRHKVTEMGQEVTMRCQPILGHNTVFWYRQTMMQGLELLAYFRNRAPLDDSGMPKDRFSAEMPDATLATLKIQPSEPRDSAVYFCASGAGTSGSYEQYFGPGTRLTVT.

The chain couples TRBV5-1 to TRBJ2-5; a possible D gene is TRBD1 (6 bases). CDR1 and CDR2 (germline): SGHRS, YFSETQ. V gave up 1 base and J gave up 4 bases, with 14 bases separating them. CDR3 length: 15 residues. The CDR3 reads CASSLTGSRGETQYF. The CDR3, as DNA: TGCGCCAGCAGCTTGACAGGGTCAAGGGGAGAGACCCAGTACTTC.

The CDR3 is CASSDLGQGTNNEQFF. The CDR3 DNA is TGTGCCAGCAGTGACCTAGGACAGGGGACTAACAATGAGCAGTTCTTC. The chain couples TRBV25-1 to TRBJ2-1; 9 nucleotides match TRBD1. The CDR3 covers 16 residues. Germline CDR1 reads MGHDK; CDR2 reads SYGVNS. The trim removed 3 bases at V and 5 bases at J, leaving 8 bases unmatched.

CDR3 in DNA: TGCGCCAGCAGCACAGGTTCCGGGAATATTAATGAAAAACTGTTTTTT. This encodes CASSTGSGNINEKLFF. V is TRBV5-1 and J is TRBJ1-4; TRBD1 is a possible D gene (5 bases). The CDR3 totals 16 residues. CDR1 is SGHRS and CDR2 is YFSETQ in the germline V gene. Trimming left V 4 bases short and J 4 bases short, with 17 bases between.

This chain uses TRBV15 with TRBJ2-5, with D perhaps matching TRBD2 (5 bases). The CDR3 runs to 13 residues. CDR1 and CDR2 from the germline V gene are LNHNV and YYDKDF (reference sequence). Between the trimmed V and J ends, which lost 1 base and 8 bases, there was a span of 11 bases. The CDR3 is CATSRVDTGTQYF. Written as DNA, the CDR3 is TGTGCCACCAGCAGAGTCGACACGGGAACCCAGTACTTC.

This sequence joins TRBV15 and TRBJ2-3; TRBD2 agrees at 7 bases. Trimming at V came to 1 base and at J to 1 base, leaving 8 bases not matched to a gene. Germline CDR1 reads LNHNV; CDR2 reads YYDKDF (reference sequence). The CDR3 has 17 residues. The CDR3 DNA is TGTGCCACCAGCAGAGCCCAGGGCGGGAGCCGCACAGATACGCAGTATTTT. It yields the protein CATSRAQGGSRTDTQYF.

The V gene is TRBV7-2, the J gene TRBJ2-1; D is ambiguous. CDR1 SGHTA and CDR2 FQGNSA come from the germline V gene. Trimming pared 3 bases from V and 6 bases from J, leaving 3 bases between. The CDR3 length is 11 residues. CDR3 in amino acids: CASSFGNEQFF. CDR3 DNA: TGTGCCAGCAGCTTTGGCAATGAGCAGTTCTTC. The complete variable domain, with remaining parts taken from reference TRBV7-2 and TRBJ2-1, reads GAGVSQSPSNKVTEKGKDVELRCDPISGHTALYWYRQSLGQGLEFLIYFQGNSAPDKSGLPSDRFSAERTGGSVSTLTIQRTQQEDSAVYLCASSFGNEQFFGPGTRLTVL.

This chain uses TRBV7-2 with TRBJ1-3; 8 nucleotides line up with TRBD1. The germline gives CDR1 SGHTA, CDR2 FQGNSA. The junction had 6 bases not matched to a gene; V was cut back by 5 bases and J by 0 bases. The CDR3 is made up of 16 amino acids. As DNA, the CDR3 is TGTGCCAGCAGCCTAACAGGGGGGGCCTCTGGAAACACCATATATTTT. The encoded protein is CASSLTGGASGNTIYF.

This chain connects TRBV4-1 to TRBJ2-5; D call uncertain. Germline V gives CDR1 MGHRA, CDR2 YSYEKL. V lost 3 bases to trimming and J lost 5 bases, with 7 bases between them. The CDR3 consists of 12 residues. The CDR3 loop is CASSQLGETQYF. The CDR3 nucleotides read TGCGCCAGCAGCCAGCTTGGGGAGACCCAGTACTTC.

The CDR3 loop reads CASSFQGNTGELFF. The CDR3 bases are TGCGCCAGCAGCTTTCAGGGGAACACCGGGGAGCTGTTTTTT. This chain links TRBV5-1 with TRBJ2-2, with D possibly matching TRBD1 (5 bases). Germline V CDR1 and CDR2: SGHRS, YFSETQ. The CDR3 consists of 14 residues. V lost 2 bases and J 1 base, leaving 6 bases between the germline ends.

The chain has TRBV15 and TRBJ1-6; no clear D gene. Trimming pared 3 bases from V and 9 bases from J, leaving 18 bases between. Germline CDR1 LNHNV, CDR2 YYDKDF (reference sequence). The CDR3 covers 16 residues. CDR3 sequence reads: CATSSQRKGGGSPLHF. CDR3 coding DNA: TGTGCCACCAGCAGCCAACGCAAGGGCGGAGGTTCACCCCTCCACTTT.

The chain recombines TRBV7-8 with TRBJ2-3; D gene unclear. The V and J ends lost 5 bases and 3 bases respectively, with 6 bases between them. This CDR3 region has 12 residues. The germline V gene has CDR1 SGHVS and CDR2 FQNEAQ. For the CDR3, the DNA is TGTGCCAGCAGCGCGCGTACAGATACGCAGTATTTT. This codes for CASSARTDTQYF.

This sequence joins TRBV19 and TRBJ1-2, with TRBD1 matching 8 bases. The CDR3 covers 14 residues. The germline V gene has CDR1 LNHDA and CDR2 SQIVND (reference sequence). V lost 5 bases, J lost 8 bases, and 10 bases stayed unmatched. The CDR3, as DNA: TGTGCCAGTAGTTTGGACAGGGCTGGGGACGGCTACACCTTC. Protein product: CASSLDRAGDGYTF.

This clone was observed a single time. The chain links TRBV5-1 to TRBJ1-3; weak D call: TRBD1 (5 bases). CDR1 and CDR2 (germline): SGHRS, YFSETQ. V was shortened by 1 base and J by 8 bases, with 13 bases between the two germline ends. CDR3 size: 14 residues. The CDR3 DNA reads as TGCGCCAGCAGCTTGAAGGGGCGTCGGGACACCATATATTTT. It is translated as CASSLKGRRDTIYF.

This clone was counted a single time. The J gene is TRBJ2-2, the V gene TRBV27; TRBD2 might be the D (6 bases). CDR3 length: 15 amino acids. Germline CDR1 and CDR2: MNHEY and SMNVEV (reference sequence). The germline V and J ends were trimmed by 7 bases and 5 bases, with 17 bases remaining between them. CDR3 in amino acids: CASTLGGVETGELFF. CDR3 sequence (DNA): TGTGCCAGCACTCTCGGGGGAGTCGAGACCGGGGAGCTGTTTTTT.

The chain is built from TRBV18 and TRBJ2-6; 9 positions match TRBD1. Germline CDR1 reads KGHSH; CDR2 reads LQKENI. The CDR3 consists of 18 residues. The V and J ends lost 1 base and 2 bases, in that order; junction bases with no gene match: 6. The CDR3 protein is CASSPRGQGDAGANVLTF. The DNA of the CDR3 is TGTGCCAGCTCACCACGGGGACAGGGTGACGCTGGGGCCAACGTCCTGACTTTC.

The rearrangement links TRBV6-4 to TRBJ2-7; D is possibly TRBD1 (6 bases). Germline values: CDR1 MRHNA, CDR2 SNTAGT. The CDR3 runs to 13 residues. The V end was cut by 2 bases, the J end by 4 bases, with 9 bases between. In DNA form, the CDR3 reads TGTGCCAGCAGTGACGGTGGACAGTACGAGCAGTACTTC. This codes for CASSDGGQYEQYF.

The chain uses TRBV5-8 and TRBJ2-4; D not certain. Germline loops: CDR1 SGHTS, CDR2 YDEGEE. V was cut by 2 bases and J by 1 base, with 10 bases left in between. This CDR3 region has 15 residues. The CDR3 region is CASSFDRQAKNIQYF. CDR3 bases: TGTGCCAGCAGCTTTGATCGTCAGGCCAAAAACATTCAGTACTTC.

This rearrangement joins TRBV18 to TRBJ2-3, with 7 bases fitting TRBD2. CDR3 length: 16 residues. Trimming at V came to 3 bases and at J to 0 bases, leaving 6 bases not matched to a gene. CDR1 and CDR2 (germline): KGHSH, LQKENI. The CDR3 DNA reads as TGTGCCAGCTCACCTAGGGCGGGAGATAGCACAGATACGCAGTATTTT. This translates into CASSPRAGDSTDTQYF.

The rearrangement uses TRBV5-5 and TRBJ2-2, with D perhaps matching TRBD2 (6 bases). Looked up from germline, CDR1 is SGHKS and CDR2 is YYEKEE (reference sequence). The length of the CDR3 is 18 residues. The germline V and J ends were trimmed by 0 bases and 1 base, with 16 bases remaining between them. The CDR3 region has the DNA TGTGCCAGCAGCTTGGGGCGTATCGGGGGAGGGAACACCGGGGAGCTGTTTTTT. This translates into CASSLGRIGGGNTGELFF.